These 15 T cell receptor beta chains share one sample of origin, sequenced in a study of T cells after yellow fever vaccination. A single record per CDR3 protein comes from TCRdb applying MiXCR to the 5' RACE reads. The table lists over 250,000 distinct CDR3 sequences, around 4.9% of them singletons. The sample consisted of CD4+ T cells sorted from PBMCs, taken on the day of the yellow fever booster vaccination. The source of these receptors is a man aged 18 to 29 who received the YFV17D yellow fever vaccine.

This clonotype has more than one count but fewer than ten. V and J are TRBV6-5 and TRBJ1-1; TRBD1 matches 8 bases. The length of the CDR3 is 14 residues. Germline lookup yields CDR1 MNHEY and CDR2 SVGAGI. V shed 2 bases, J shed 6 bases, and the junction held 5 bases outside the gene matches. CDR3 region: CASSYEARGPEAFF. Written as DNA, the CDR3 is TGTGCCAGCAGTTACGAGGCCAGGGGGCCTGAAGCTTTCTTT.

This clonotype was recorded many times. The CDR3 nucleotides are TGTGCCATCAGTGAGCAGGGGGCTGCCTACGAGCAGTACTTC. This codes for CAISEQGAAYEQYF. The genes are TRBV10-3 and TRBJ2-7; TRBD1 agrees at 8 bases. CDR1 and CDR2 (germline): ENHRY, SYGVKD. The CDR3 is 14 amino acids. Unmatched junction bases numbered 2, after V lost 2 bases and J lost 2 bases.

This sequence joins TRBV30 and TRBJ1-5; D unresolved. The V gene's germline CDR1 is GTSNPN and CDR2 SVGIG (reference sequence). The CDR3 runs 12 residues. V gave up 5 bases and J gave up 2 bases, with 7 bases separating them. The CDR3 loop reads CAWGGRNQPQHF. CDR3 nucleotide sequence: TGTGCCTGGGGAGGGCGCAATCAGCCCCAGCATTTT. The full variable domain, in which reference TRBV30 and TRBJ1-5 provide the parts outside the CDR3, is SQTIHQWPATLVQPVGSPLSLECTVEGTSNPNLYWYRQAAGRGLQLLFYSVGIGQISSEVPQNLSASRPQDRQFILSSKKLLLSDSGFYLCAWGGRNQPQHFGDGTRLSIL.

Only a few counts were recorded for this clonotype. The chain uses TRBV6-5 and TRBJ2-1; D is unclear. V was cut by 6 bases and J by 4 bases, with 13 bases left in between. Germline values: CDR1 MNHEY, CDR2 SVGAGI. The CDR3 has 14 amino acids. The DNA of the CDR3 is TGTGCCAGCAGAGGTAGAGAATCGTACAATGAGCAGTTCTTC. Translation: CASRGRESYNEQFF.

Ten or more counts support this clonotype. This sequence joins TRBV5-1 and TRBJ2-5, with D perhaps assigned TRBD1 or TRBD2 (6 bases each). Germline V lookup: CDR1 SGHRS, CDR2 YFSETQ. Trimming stripped 4 bases from V and 5 bases from J, with 12 bases between. This CDR3 contains 13 residues. CDR3 nucleotides: TGCGCCAGCAGCGGGGGGCAATCGGAGACCCAGTACTTC. Protein product: CASSGGQSETQYF.

This clonotype was seen ten or more times. V gene TRBV6-4 combines with J gene TRBJ2-3; possibly TRBD1 for D (5 bases). CDR3 length: 16 residues. The V end lost 1 base, the J end lost 3 bases, and 14 bases lay between the germline ends. Germline CDR1 and CDR2: MRHNA and SNTAGT. The CDR3 DNA reads TGTGCCAGCAGTGACTTAGGGGTTTCAGTTACAGATACGCAGTATTTT. It yields the protein CASSDLGVSVTDTQYF.

On this clonotype: A much larger clone differs from this one at a single base, so this may be a read error. This chain connects TRBV11-3 to TRBJ2-1; D is unresolved. This CDR3 comprises 15 residues. Trimming removed 1 base from V and 0 bases from J, with 7 bases in between. From germline, CDR1 is SGHNT and CDR2 YENEEA. CDR3 amino acids: CASSLGKSSYNEQFF. The CDR3, as DNA: TGTGCCAGCAGCTTAGGGAAGAGCTCCTACAATGAGCAGTTCTTC. The whole variable domain, remainder taken from reference TRBV11-3 and TRBJ2-1, is EAGVVQSPRYKIIEKKQPVAFWCNPISGHNTLYWYLQNLGQGPELLIRYENEEAVDDSQLPKDRFSAERLKGVDSTLKIQPAELGDSAVYLCASSLGKSSYNEQFFGPGTRLTVL.

This clonotype came up a few times. This sequence joins TRBV11-2 and TRBJ2-3; D remains unclear. Germline V gene lookup returns CDR1 SGHAT and CDR2 FQNNGV. Deletions cut 2 bases from V and 6 bases from J, with 9 bases between. The CDR3 is made up of 13 amino acids. For the CDR3, the DNA is TGTGCCAGCAGCTTAAGTAGGTTGGATACGCAGTATTTT. This translates into CASSLSRLDTQYF.

This clonotype showed up just a few times. The gene calls are TRBV4-2 and TRBJ1-5; TRBD1 matches at 10 bases. The CDR3 runs 14 residues. V dropped 8 bases and J dropped 7; count of bases not matched to a gene: 8. Per germline, CDR1 LGHNA and CDR2 YNFKEQ. CDR3 coding DNA: TGTGCCAGCCAACTTGGACAGGGGGGACAGCCCCAGCATTTT. Translation: CASQLGQGGQPQHF.

A few counts support this clonotype. This chain links TRBV20-1 with TRBJ1-6; D is unresolved. This CDR3 region has 12 residues. The V end lost 1 base, the J end lost 4 bases, and 2 bases lay between the germline ends. Per germline, CDR1 DFQATT and CDR2 SNEGSKA (reference sequence). This chain's CDR3 is CSARGYNSPLHF. DNA of the CDR3: TGCAGTGCTAGAGGGTATAATTCACCCCTCCACTTT.

V gene TRBV12-3 or TRBV12-4 combines with J gene TRBJ2-1; TRBD1 matches 10 bases. The length of the CDR3 is 15 residues. V was pared by 8 bases and J by 6 bases, with 10 bases of the junction left unmatched. The CDR3 protein is CASDPGQGFPNEQFF. The CDR3 region has the DNA TGTGCCAGCGATCCGGGACAGGGGTTTCCCAATGAGCAGTTCTTC.

This clonotype was detected many times. V and J are TRBV3-1 and TRBJ2-5; D unclear. This CDR3 contains 11 residues. Germline CDR1 and CDR2: LGHDT and YNNKEL (reference sequence). The ends were cut back, 3 bases at V and 7 bases at J, with 6 bases in the middle. CDR3 DNA: TGTGCCAGCAGCCAGGGCGGGACCCAGTACTTC. Translation: CASSQGGTQYF.

The J gene is TRBJ1-5, the V gene TRBV6-2 or TRBV6-3, with 9 bases fitting TRBD1. Trimming cost V 5 bases and J 8 bases; bases outside gene matches: 10. This CDR3 has 15 amino acids. Germline V gives CDR1 MNHEY, CDR2 SVGEGT. The CDR3 loop reads CASSPHGTGLEPQHF. The CDR3 region has the DNA TGTGCCAGCAGTCCGCACGGGACAGGGTTAGAGCCCCAGCATTTT.

This clonotype was detected many times. The chain joins TRBV6-5 to TRBJ1-2; TRBD1 might be the D (5 bases). This CDR3 region has 14 residues. With 2 bases removed from V and 4 bases from J, the gap between germline ends came to 11 bases. The germline V gene has CDR1 MNHEY and CDR2 SVGAGI. The CDR3 DNA follows: TGTGCCAGCAGTTACCGGGACGGACTCTATGGCTACACCTTC. Residues: CASSYRDGLYGYTF.

CDR3 protein: CSAKGRHGELSPLHF. In DNA, the CDR3 is TGCAGTGCTAAAGGTCGGCACGGGGAACTGTCACCCCTCCACTTT. The chain links TRBV20-1 to TRBJ1-6; no reliable D call. This CDR3 has 15 amino acids. Germline CDR1 is DFQATT and CDR2 is SNEGSKA (reference sequence). The V end lost 4 bases, the J end lost 10 bases, and 20 bases lay between the germline ends.